This T cell receptor (beta chain) was recovered during a study of cytotoxic CD8 clonotypes in ibrutinib-treated CLL. Study-wide context: There were about 11 relapsed/refractory patients and approximately 16 treatment-naive patients, and 17 to 18 were IGHV unmutated. On average, each sample had roughly 260,000 productive templates and more than 75,000 productive rearrangements.

For this clone: Its antigen is not identified.

Deletions cut 8 bases from V and 0 bases from J, with 5 bases between. CDR3 length equals 12 residues. CDR1 is SGHTA, CDR2 FQGNSA, per germline. Libraries were prepared by immunoSEQ multiplex PCR; TCRdb keeps only in-frame clonotypes and omits some of them. In the table there are a few hundred thousand clones, roughly 71% of which are singletons. Notes on the study in general: The study found public clonotypes uncommon, contracting or stable on treatment. Higher circulating CD8+ T-cell counts strongly accompanied higher baseline clonality, above age-matched healthy donors.

The starting material was PBMCs, obtained after 36 months of ibrutinib treatment. The chain recombines TRBV7-2 with TRBJ1-5; D is unclear. The TCR originated in a human donor with chronic lymphocytic leukemia. CDR3 protein: CASADSNQPQHF. The CDR3 DNA sequence: TGTGCCAGCGCGGATAGCAATCAGCCCCAGCATTTT. Full variable domain (remainder filled in from reference TRBV7-2 and TRBJ1-5): GAGVSQSPSNKVTEKGKDVELRCDPISGHTALYWYRQSLGQGLEFLIYFQGNSAPDKSGLPSDRFSAERTGGSVSTLTIQRTQQEDSAVYLCASADSNQPQHFGDGTRLSIL.